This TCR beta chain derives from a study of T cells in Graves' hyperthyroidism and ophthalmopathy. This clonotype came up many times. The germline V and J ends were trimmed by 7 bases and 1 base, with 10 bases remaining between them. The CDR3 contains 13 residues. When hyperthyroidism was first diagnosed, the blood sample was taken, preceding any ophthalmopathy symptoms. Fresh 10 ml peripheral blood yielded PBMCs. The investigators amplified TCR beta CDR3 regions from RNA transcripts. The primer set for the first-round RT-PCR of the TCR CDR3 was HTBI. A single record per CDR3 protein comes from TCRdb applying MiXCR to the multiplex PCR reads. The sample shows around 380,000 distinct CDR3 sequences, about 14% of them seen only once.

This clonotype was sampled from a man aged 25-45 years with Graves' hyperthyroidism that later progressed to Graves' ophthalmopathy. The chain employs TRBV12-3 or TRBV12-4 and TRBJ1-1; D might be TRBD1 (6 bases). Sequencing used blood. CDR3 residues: CASNRGRNTEAFF. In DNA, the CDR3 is TGTGCCAGCAACCGGGGGCGGAACACTGAAGCTTTCTTT.